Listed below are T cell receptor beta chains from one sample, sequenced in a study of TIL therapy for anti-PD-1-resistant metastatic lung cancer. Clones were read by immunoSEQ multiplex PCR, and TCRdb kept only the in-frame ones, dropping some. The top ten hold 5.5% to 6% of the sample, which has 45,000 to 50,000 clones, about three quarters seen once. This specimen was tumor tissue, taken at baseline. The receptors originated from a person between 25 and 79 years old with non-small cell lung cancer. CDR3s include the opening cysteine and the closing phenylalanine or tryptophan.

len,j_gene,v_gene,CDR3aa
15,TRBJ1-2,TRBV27,CASSWGTPRAYGYTF
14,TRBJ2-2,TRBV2,CASSGTGSYGELFF
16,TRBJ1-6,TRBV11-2,CASSLRIGTVNSPLHF
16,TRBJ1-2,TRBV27,CASEGQALIGNYGYTF
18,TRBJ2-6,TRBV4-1,CASSQVGGSLSGANVLTF
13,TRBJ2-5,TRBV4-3,CASSQGSEGTQYF
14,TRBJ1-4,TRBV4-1,CASSRLGESEKLFF
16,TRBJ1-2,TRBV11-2,CASSLEGGPINYGYTF
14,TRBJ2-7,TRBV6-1,CASSRLAGGYEQYF
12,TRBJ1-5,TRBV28,CASLTGEQPQHF
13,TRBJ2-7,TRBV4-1,CASSHGVTYEQYF
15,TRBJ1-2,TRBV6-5,CASSYSAFANYGYTF
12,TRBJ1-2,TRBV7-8,CASSTGVGGYTF
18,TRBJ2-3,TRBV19,CASTPGLAGTAFTDTQYF
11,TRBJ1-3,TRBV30,CAWGSGSTIYF
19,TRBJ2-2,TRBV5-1,CASSVLGLASGSRTGELFF
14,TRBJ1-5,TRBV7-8,CASSLASVNQPQHF
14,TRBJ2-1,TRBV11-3,CASSPGTGRTEQFF
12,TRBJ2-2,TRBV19,CASSTRTGELFF
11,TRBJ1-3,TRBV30,CAWSFGDTIYF
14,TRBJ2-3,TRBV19,CASSKLADHPMQYF
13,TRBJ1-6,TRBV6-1,CASSSLDNSPLHF
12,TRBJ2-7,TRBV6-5,CASSNGVSEQYF
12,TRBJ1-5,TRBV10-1,CASSETDRPQHF
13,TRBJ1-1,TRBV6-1,CASTRDLGAEAFF
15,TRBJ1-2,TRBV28,CASSFRDSRIYGYTF
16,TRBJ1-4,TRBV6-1,CASSEGQGGENEKLFF
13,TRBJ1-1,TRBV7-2,CASSRPLGTEAFF
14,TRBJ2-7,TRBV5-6,CASSLGLAPSEQYF
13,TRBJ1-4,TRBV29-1,CSVHRGFGEKLFF
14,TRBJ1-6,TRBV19,CASSTGGSNSPLHF
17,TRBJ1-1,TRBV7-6,CASSSNPPQGRSSEAFF
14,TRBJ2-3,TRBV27,CASSPWGITDTQYF
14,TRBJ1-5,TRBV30,CAGTRDTRNQPQHF
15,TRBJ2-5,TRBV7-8,CASSPGILRLETQYF
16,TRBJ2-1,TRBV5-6,CASSLAVLSGVNEQFF
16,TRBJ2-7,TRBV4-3,CASSQGGGQGAYEQYF
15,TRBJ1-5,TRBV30,CAWSVGQGGNQPQHF
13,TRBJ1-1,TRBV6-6,CASSYEKGTEAFF
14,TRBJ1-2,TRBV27,CASGVKGPNYGYTF
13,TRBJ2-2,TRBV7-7,CASGEIDTGELFF